This TCR beta chain was identified during a study of regulatory T cells in long-lasting Graves disease. This clonotype was seen at least ten times. Described time point: newly diagnosed GD, antithyroid drugs for less than 3 months. From PBMCs, RNA was extracted and then used to make the TCR library. Construction of the TCR beta libraries employed iRepertoire HTBI primers in conjunction with Arm-PCR of CDR3 regions. MiXCR, applied by TCRdb to the multiplex PCR reads, yields one record per CDR3 protein. Among about 460,000 distinct CDR3 sequences listed, about 14% were seen once. V was cut by 7 bases and J by 0 bases, with 10 bases left in between. CDR3 length: 13 amino acids. Germline V gene sequence: CDR1 SNHLY, CDR2 FYNNEI. In addition, the sample was reused for a study of T cells in Graves' hyperthyroidism and ophthalmopathy.

The source is a woman in her forties or fifties with Graves disease. J is TRBJ2-7 and V is TRBV2; D is ambiguous. The sequencing here drew on peripheral blood mononuclear cells (PBMCs), taken at new diagnosis, from a patient treated with antithyroid drugs. The CDR3 DNA reads TGTGCCAGCAACGACTGGGCCTCCTACGAGCAGTACTTC. Its translation is CASNDWASYEQYF.